The 16 T cell receptor beta chains presented below share a single source sample, sequenced in a study of type 1 regulatory T cells. TCRdb reanalysed the reads using MiXCR and keeps one entry per CDR3 protein. This sample has about 18,000 distinct CDR3 sequences, with roughly 10% found just once. Sequencing was done on a sample of CD4+ T cells, either the whole sample or a sorted fraction (not recorded which). Receptors were obtained from a human donor in good health.

This clonotype was seen many times. V is TRBV5-1 and J is TRBJ1-2, with D possibly TRBD1 on 5 matching bases. The germline V gene has CDR1 SGHRS and CDR2 YFSETQ. CDR3 length: 14 amino acids. V was shortened by 0 bases and J by 7 bases, with 13 bases between the two germline ends. CDR3 loop: CASSLDGTSGGYTF. The CDR3 nucleotides read TGCGCCAGCAGCTTGGACGGGACGTCGGGTGGCTACACCTTC.

The sample holds a few counts of this clonotype. The chain recombines TRBV28 with TRBJ1-5; possibly TRBD1 for D (5 bases). Germline values: CDR1 MDHEN, CDR2 SYDVKM. The CDR3 has 17 amino acids. The V gene lost 2 bases and the J gene lost 6 bases, with 20 bases spanning the gap. CDR3 region: CASSLPNTGFGGQPQHF. CDR3 nucleotides: TGTGCCAGCAGTTTACCTAATACCGGCTTTGGGGGTCAGCCCCAGCATTTT.

This clonotype has ten or more counts. A junction end diverges from the germline sequence, so it may reflect a read error. V gene TRBV5-1 combines with J gene TRBJ2-5; 9 bases map to TRBD1. From germline, CDR1 is SGHRS and CDR2 YFSETQ. The CDR3 runs 17 residues. The CDR3, as DNA: TGCGCCAGCAGCTTATTTCCGGGACAGGGCCAACGCGAGAACCAGTACTTC. It encodes CASSLFPGQGQRENQYF.

By its share, this clonotype is medium-sized. The J gene is TRBJ2-1, the V gene TRBV6-5; either TRBD1 or TRBD2 may fit D (5 bases each). CDR3 size: 15 residues. Between the trimmed V and J ends, which lost 1 base and 6 bases, there was a span of 13 bases. In germline, CDR1 is MNHEY, CDR2 SVGAGI. The CDR3 DNA reads TGTGCCAGCAGTTACTTTGGGGGATCCGGCAATGAGCAGTTCTTC. Its protein is CASSYFGGSGNEQFF.

This clonotype has a count of ten or more. The rearrangement links TRBV10-3 to TRBJ2-5, with D perhaps TRBD2 (6 bases). The CDR3 covers 13 residues. Looked up from germline, CDR1 is ENHRY and CDR2 is SYGVKD. V lost 5 bases and J lost 1, with 8 bases in between. CDR3 sequence: CAISRSGQETQYF. Written as DNA, the CDR3 is TGTGCCATCAGTCGTAGCGGCCAAGAGACCCAGTACTTC.

This clonotype has ten or more counts. The chain employs TRBV15 and TRBJ1-5; D not resolved. This CDR3 is built from 13 residues. The V gene's germline CDR1 is LNHNV and CDR2 YYDKDF (reference sequence). Trimming removed 2 bases at V and 4 bases at J, with 6 bases between. The chain's CDR3 is CATSRKENQPQHF. The CDR3 DNA is TGTGCCACCAGCAGAAAGGAGAATCAGCCCCAGCATTTT.

In its sample, this clonotype was seen many times. J is TRBJ2-3 and V is TRBV7-9; 11 bases are a match to TRBD2. Germline-derived CDR1 and CDR2 are SEHNR and FQNEAQ (reference sequence). J lost 3 bases, V lost 4 bases, and 9 bases had no gene match. This CDR3 is built from 17 residues. This CDR3 reads CASSSSSGRAQTDTQYF. The CDR3 DNA is TGTGCCAGCAGCTCTAGTAGCGGGAGGGCCCAGACAGATACGCAGTATTTT.

This clonotype was observed many times. The V gene is TRBV3-1, the J gene TRBJ2-1; 10 positions match TRBD2. The CDR3 extends over 13 amino acids. The J segment lost 8 bases and the V segment lost 2 bases, leaving 0 bases of the junction unmatched. The V gene's germline CDR1 is LGHDT and CDR2 YNNKEL (reference sequence). The CDR3 sequence: CASSQLAGDEQFF. In DNA form, the CDR3 reads TGTGCCAGCAGCCAACTAGCGGGAGATGAGCAGTTCTTC.

This clonotype was counted at least ten times. The chain uses TRBV7-2 and TRBJ2-3; TRBD2 aligns across 9 bases. The CDR3 extends over 16 amino acids. The V and J ends lost 7 bases and 4 bases, in that order; junction bases with no gene match: 12. Germline-derived CDR1 and CDR2 are SGHTA and FQGNSA. CDR3 in amino acids: CASTLESGRKADTQYF. CDR3 in DNA: TGTGCCAGCACCCTCGAGAGCGGGAGGAAGGCAGATACGCAGTATTTT. Full variable domain (missing parts from reference TRBV7-2 and TRBJ2-3): GAGVSQSPSNKVTEKGKDVELRCDPISGHTALYWYRQSLGQGLEFLIYFQGNSAPDKSGLPSDRFSAERTGGSVSTLTIQRTQQEDSAVYLCASTLESGRKADTQYFGPGTRLTVL.

This clonotype was counted many times. The V call is TRBV29-1, the J call TRBJ2-1, with D possibly being TRBD2 (5 bases). From germline, CDR1 is SQVTM and CDR2 ANQGSEA. The CDR3 is 11 amino acids. With 6 bases removed from V and 9 bases from J, the gap between germline ends came to 12 bases. The CDR3 DNA is TGCAGCGTACTAGATCGGTCTGAGCAGTTCTTC. As protein: CSVLDRSEQFF.

The chain carries TRBV7-2 and TRBJ2-4, with D possibly TRBD2 on 6 matching bases. V was pared by 4 bases and J by 2 bases, with 12 bases between. This CDR3 has 15 amino acids. From germline, CDR1 is SGHTA and CDR2 FQGNSA. The CDR3 nucleotides are TGTGCCAGCAGCTCTGCTAGCGCAACCAAAAACATTCAGTACTTC. This gives the protein CASSSASATKNIQYF. The entire variable domain, with the rest obtained from reference TRBV7-2 and TRBJ2-4, is as follows: GAGVSQSPSNKVTEKGKDVELRCDPISGHTALYWYRQSLGQGLEFLIYFQGNSAPDKSGLPSDRFSAERTGGSVSTLTIQRTQQEDSAVYLCASSSASATKNIQYFGAGTRLSVL.

About this clonotype: A much larger clonotype is one base distant, so this may be a read error. This chain connects TRBV3-1 to TRBJ2-1; D might be TRBD2 (5 bases). The germline V and J ends were trimmed by 1 base and 6 bases, with 10 bases remaining between them. CDR3 length: 14 residues. Germline V lookup: CDR1 LGHDT, CDR2 YNNKEL (reference sequence). Here the CDR3 DNA reads TGTGCCAGCAGCCAAGGGCGGGCATGCAATGAGCAGTTCTTC. Translating gives CASSQGRACNEQFF.

In its sample, this clonotype was seen a few times. The gene calls are TRBV7-3 and TRBJ2-6; D gene unclear. The CDR3 covers 18 residues. Trimming stripped 5 bases from V and 2 bases from J, with 19 bases between. CDR1 SGHTA and CDR2 FQGTGA come from the germline V gene. CDR3 DNA sequence: TGTGCCAGCAGCCCCAATTCCCATTTGGTCACTGGGGCCAACGTCCTGACTTTC. Translation gives CASSPNSHLVTGANVLTF.

In this sample, this clonotype turned up many times. V and J are TRBV30 and TRBJ1-1; no firm D call. V was clipped by 2 bases and J by 1 base, with 8 bases between them. Germline-derived CDR1 and CDR2 are GTSNPN and SVGIG (reference sequence). The CDR3 has 13 amino acids. CDR3 amino acids: CAWSLVQNTEAFF. The CDR3 region has the DNA TGTGCCTGGAGTCTGGTTCAGAACACTGAAGCTTTCTTT.

The chain recombines TRBV7-8 with TRBJ2-1; TRBD2 aligns across 7 bases. The germline V gene encodes CDR1 SGHVS and CDR2 FQNEAQ. The V and J ends lost 0 bases and 9 bases, in that order; junction bases with no gene match: 11. The CDR3 runs 16 residues. CDR3 in DNA: TGTGCCAGCAGCTTAGCGTGGGGGACTACTGGGGGTGAGCAGTTCTTC. Its translation is CASSLAWGTTGGEQFF. Complete variable domain (other parts from reference TRBV7-8 and TRBJ2-1): GAGVSQSPRYKVAKRGQDVALRCDPISGHVSLFWYQQALGQGPEFLTYFQNEAQLDKSGLPSDRFFAERPEGSVSTLKIQRTQQEDSAVYLCASSLAWGTTGGEQFFGPGTRLTVL.

The table lists this clonotype with many counts. The genes are TRBV6-6 and TRBJ1-1, with 7 bases aligning to TRBD1. J gave up 1 base and V 3 bases, and 2 bases lay outside the gene matches. This CDR3 spans 14 amino acids. Per germline, CDR1 MNHNY and CDR2 SVGAGI (reference sequence). CDR3 DNA: TGTGCCAGCAGTTATACAGGGGAGAACACTGAAGCTTTCTTT. Encoded protein: CASSYTGENTEAFF.